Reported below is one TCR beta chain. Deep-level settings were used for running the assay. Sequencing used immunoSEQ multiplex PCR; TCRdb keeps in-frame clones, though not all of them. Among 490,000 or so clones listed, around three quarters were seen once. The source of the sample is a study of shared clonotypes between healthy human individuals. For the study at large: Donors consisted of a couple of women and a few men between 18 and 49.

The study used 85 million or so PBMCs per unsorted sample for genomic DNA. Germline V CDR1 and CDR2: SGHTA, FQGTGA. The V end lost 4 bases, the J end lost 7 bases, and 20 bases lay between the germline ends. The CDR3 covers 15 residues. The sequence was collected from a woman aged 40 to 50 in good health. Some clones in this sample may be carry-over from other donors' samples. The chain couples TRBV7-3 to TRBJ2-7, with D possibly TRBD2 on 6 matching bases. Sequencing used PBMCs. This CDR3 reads CASSSSGTSYREQYF. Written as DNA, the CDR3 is TGTGCCAGCAGCTCTTCCGGGACTTCCTACCGGGAGCAGTACTTC.